At least ten counts were recorded for the clone carrying this TCR beta chain. Its antigen is unknown. The data stem from a study of T cells in Graves' hyperthyroidism and ophthalmopathy. Losses at the gene ends were 5 bases for V and 7 bases for J; bases not matched to a gene: 6. This CDR3 spans 14 amino acids. Germline assignment: CDR1 SGHDT and CDR2 YYEEEE. Amplified TCR beta CDR3 regions came from RNA transcripts. The HTBI primer set was used in a first-round RT-PCR of the TCR CDR3. TCRdb redid the calling of the multiplex PCR reads with MiXCR, one entry per CDR3 protein. The table records over 90,000 distinct CDR3 sequences, approximately 48% of them present only once. Among the patients, aged 18 to 65, hyperthyroidism was newly diagnosed and had lasted under 2 months. Exclusion of patients followed from uncontrolled infection, other autoimmune disease, pregnancy or lactation. In making diagnoses, clinical symptoms, serum thyroxine and TRAb, thyroid ultrasound and orbital computed tomography were all used.

Study-level points and caveats: Ophthalmopathy could be told apart from stable hyperthyroidism with a 13 V-J model.

The source material was blood. The clonotype comes from a middle-aged man with Graves' hyperthyroidism. The rearrangement uses TRBV5-6 and TRBJ2-2; TRBD2 aligns across 9 bases. The CDR3 loop is CASSRGGVHGELFF. In nucleotides, the CDR3 is TGTGCCAGCAGTCGCGGGGGGGTCCACGGGGAGCTGTTTTTT. Full variable domain (rest looked up from reference TRBV5-6 and TRBJ2-2): DAGVTQSPTHLIKTRGQQVTLRCSPKSGHDTVSWYQQALGQGPQFIFQYYEEEERQRGNFPDRFSGHQFPNYSSELNVNALLLGDSALYLCASSRGGVHGELFFGEGSRLTVL.